The sequence of this T cell receptor (beta chain) was determined in a study of preoperative IRX-2 immunotherapy in early breast cancer. Per the germline V gene, CDR1 is MDHEN and CDR2 is SYDVKM. The CDR3 is 14 residues long. Deletions cut 8 bases from V and 4 bases from J, with 17 bases between. Treatment indicated: preoperative locoregional IRX-2 cytokine immunotherapy. Preoperative locoregional IRX-2 cytokine immunotherapy was tested in the phase Ib source study. Produced via immunoSEQ multiplex PCR; TCRdb's table is partial and in-frame only. The repertoire has 30,000 or so clones, roughly 89% of them found once; the top ten carry roughly 10%.

The clonotype was recovered from a human donor with breast cancer. The sample was acquired from a patient treated with IRX-2 immunotherapy. The chain has TRBV28 and TRBJ1-1, with D perhaps matching TRBD1 (6 bases). CDR3 in amino acids: CASGTGIQGTEAFF. The CDR3 DNA is TGTGCCAGCGGGACCGGGATACAGGGCACTGAAGCTTTCTTT. The full variable domain, completed using reference TRBV28 and TRBJ1-1, is DVKVTQSSRYLVKRTGEKVFLECVQDMDHENMFWYRQDPGLGLRLIYFSYDVKMKEKGDIPEGYSVSREKKERFSLILESASTNQTSMYLCASGTGIQGTEAFFGQGTRLTVV.